The rows below give T cell receptor beta chains drawn from one sample of a study of T-cell reconstitution after alpha-beta-depleted transplantation in children. TCRdb ran MiXCR on the PCR reads and lists one entry per CDR3 protein. The table records a few hundred thousand distinct CDR3 sequences, about an eighth of them present only once. Sequenced material: PBMCs, taken from the stem cell graft. The receptors stem from a human donor who donated a stem cell graft to a child with Fanconi anemia. The CDR3 runs from the conserved cysteine through the conserved F or W. Fields, in order: V gene, J gene, clone size, D gene, CDR3 protein, CDR3 DNA. The D gene is left open where the match is weak. Some rows have no size entry. The others give once, few or many, or a class for an expanded clone.

>TRBV20-1|TRBJ1-6|few|TRBD1
CSASRGESLHF
TGCAGTGCTAGCAGGGGGGAAAGCCTCCACTTT
>TRBV4-3|TRBJ2-5|few|.
CASSQSPGRHETQYF
TGCGCCAGCAGCCAGTCTCCGGGACGTCATGAGACCCAGTACTTC
>TRBV6-1|TRBJ2-7|.|.
CASSLRDNAYEQYF
TGTGCCAGCAGCCTCCGGGACAACGCCTACGAGCAGTACTTC
>TRBV12-3/TRBV12-4|TRBJ2-1|.|TRBD2
CASTPNRLATYNEQFF
TGTGCCAGCACTCCCAATAGACTAGCAACCTACAATGAGCAGTTCTTC
>TRBV10-3|TRBJ2-1|.|TRBD2
CAISGTGRDLAKQFF
TGTGCCATCAGTGGGACGGGGAGGGACCTCGCTAAGCAGTTCTTC
>TRBV4-3|TRBJ2-7|.|.
CASSQDLGHEQYF
TGCGCCAGCAGCCAAGATCTTGGCCACGAGCAGTACTTC
>TRBV7-2|TRBJ1-1|.|TRBD1
CASSFAGGTEAFF
TGTGCCAGCAGCTTTGCAGGGGGCACTGAAGCTTTCTTT
>TRBV27|TRBJ1-6|many|.
CASSWGQGNSPLHF
TGTGCCAGCAGTTGGGGGCAGGGCAATTCACCCCTCCACTTT
>TRBV20-1|TRBJ2-1|few|.
CSARKAINPLHSYNEQFF
TGCAGTGCTAGGAAGGCAATTAATCCCCTCCACTCCTACAATGAGCAGTTCTTC
>TRBV28|TRBJ1-5|.|.
CASSLSGTPRNQPQHF
TGTGCCAGCAGTTTGTCCGGGACCCCGAGAAATCAGCCCCAGCATTTT
>TRBV9|TRBJ2-5|few|.
CASSSTFGQETQYF
TGTGCCAGCAGCTCTACCTTCGGGCAAGAGACCCAGTACTTC
>TRBV20-1|TRBJ1-2|many|.
CSAALVAGEGYTF
TGCAGTGCCGCCCTAGTGGCAGGGGAAGGCTACACCTTC
>TRBV9|TRBJ1-2|few|TRBD1
CASSATGGGYTF
TGTGCCAGCAGCGCCACAGGGGGTGGCTACACCTTC
>TRBV5-1|TRBJ2-5|few|.
CASSLASQLGGTQYF
TGCGCCAGCAGCTTGGCCAGTCAACTTGGCGGGACCCAGTACTTC
>TRBV4-3|TRBJ2-1|few|TRBD2
CASSQDPSGAYNEQFF
TGCGCCAGCAGCCAGGACCCTAGCGGGGCCTACAATGAGCAGTTCTTC